Below, 18 T cell receptor beta chains from the same sample are listed, as sequenced in a study of vaccination effects on CD4 cells after COVID-19. Before any sequencing was done, the ViraFEST assay used viral peptide pools to expand antigen-specific CD4+ T cells. Upon completion of approximately ten days in culture, CD4+ T cells were isolated. Testing of the vaccine recipients showed negative nucleocapsid antibodies and no prior SARS-CoV-2 infection. TCRdb's table, derived via immunoSEQ multiplex PCR, lists solely in-frame clones and lacks some. The sample holds approximately 74,000 clones, roughly 79% seen once. Antigen specificity for these receptors is unknown. Sequenced material: CD4+ T cells from PBMCs cultured with HCoV-NL63 spike peptides, taken before COVID-19 vaccination. The receptors shown here come from a human donor who received a COVID-19 vaccine.

V and J are TRBV19 and TRBJ1-2, with D perhaps TRBD1 (6 bases). The CDR3 runs 16 residues. CDR1 is LNHDA and CDR2 is SQIVND in the germline V gene (reference sequence). Trimming left V 0 bases short and J 5 bases short, with 16 bases between. The CDR3: CASSIDSRTQGYGYTF. The CDR3 bases are TGTGCCAGTAGTATAGATTCAAGGACACAGGGATATGGCTACACCTTC.

The genes are TRBV24-1 and TRBJ1-5, with TRBD1 identical over 8 bases. Looked up from germline, CDR1 is KGHDR and CDR2 is SFDVKD. The CDR3 runs to 18 residues. Trimming removed 2 bases from V and 5 bases from J; junction bases left unmatched: 13. The CDR3 nucleotides are TGTGCCACCAGTGATTCGACAATAGACAGGGGAGGGGATCAGCCCCAGCATTTT. The encoded protein is CATSDSTIDRGGDQPQHF.

The chain joins TRBV6-5 to TRBJ1-2; D may be TRBD1 (6 bases). V was pared by 7 bases and J by 3 bases, with 15 bases between. Per germline, CDR1 MNHEY and CDR2 SVGAGI. The CDR3 loop spans 14 amino acids. Written as DNA, the CDR3 is TGTGCCAGCACCACCGGGCAGGGGTACTATGGCTACACCTTC. This encodes CASTTGQGYYGYTF.

V and J are TRBV15 and TRBJ1-5; D is undetermined. With 2 bases removed from V and 8 bases from J, the gap between germline ends came to 7 bases. The CDR3 contains 12 residues. Per germline, CDR1 LNHNV and CDR2 YYDKDF (reference sequence). CDR3 DNA sequence: TGTGCCACCAGCAGATACTCTGAGCCCCAGCATTTT. Translating it yields CATSRYSEPQHF. The whole variable domain, remainder taken from reference TRBV15 and TRBJ1-5, is DAMVIQNPRYQVTQFGKPVTLSCSQTLNHNVMYWYQQKSSQAPKLLFHYYDKDFNNEADTPDNFQSRRPNTSFCFLDIRSPGLGDTAMYLCATSRYSEPQHFGDGTRLSIL.

The rearrangement joins TRBV6-1 to TRBJ1-5; D perhaps matches TRBD1 (6 bases). The CDR3 runs 17 residues. Germline loops: CDR1 MNHNS, CDR2 SASEGT. V dropped 1 base and J dropped 5 bases, with 18 bases sitting between them. The CDR3 spells CASSEGPRGQGYQPQHF. In nucleotides, the CDR3 is TGTGCCAGCAGTGAAGGCCCCCGCGGCCAGGGGTATCAGCCCCAGCATTTT.

This chain uses TRBV7-2 with TRBJ2-5, with D hard to call. The V gene lost 2 bases and the J gene lost 2 bases, with 9 bases spanning the gap. The CDR3 contains 14 residues. The germline gives CDR1 SGHTA, CDR2 FQGNSA. CDR3 DNA sequence: TGTGCCAGCAGCTTAACTCTCCAGCAAGAGACCCAGTACTTC. It encodes CASSLTLQQETQYF.

This clone was seen a single time. This sequence joins TRBV29-1 and TRBJ2-2, with D uncertain. CDR1 and CDR2 (germline): SQVTM, ANQGSEA. V was shortened by 4 bases and J by 1 base, with 10 bases between the two germline ends. The CDR3 totals 14 residues. CDR3 loop: CSVVSGVNTGELFF. CDR3 in DNA: TGCAGCGTTGTGTCTGGGGTGAACACCGGGGAGCTGTTTTTT.

The gene calls are TRBV9 and TRBJ2-1; no clear D gene. V lost 1 base, J lost 12 bases, and 20 bases lay in between. Germline CDR1 SGDLS, CDR2 YYNGEE. The CDR3 extends over 15 amino acids. CDR3 sequence (DNA): TGTGCCAGCAGCGTACCTTTTGAGGACCCCGATCGGCAGTTCTTC. Residues: CASSVPFEDPDRQFF. Full variable domain (outside the CDR3, taken from reference TRBV9 and TRBJ2-1): DSGVTQTPKHLITATGQRVTLRCSPRSGDLSVYWYQQSLDQGLQFLIQYYNGEERAKGNILERFSAQQFPDLHSELNLSSLELGDSALYFCASSVPFEDPDRQFFGPGTRLTVL.

The chain is built from TRBV20-1 and TRBJ1-3; D is undetermined. The germline CDR1 and CDR2 sequences are DFQATT and SNEGSKA (reference sequence). The CDR3 has 14 amino acids. The V and J ends lost 3 bases and 0 bases respectively, with 9 bases between them. The CDR3 here is CSASLHNSGNTIYF. DNA of the CDR3: TGCAGTGCTAGTCTTCATAACTCTGGAAACACCATATATTTT.

The chain couples TRBV7-9 to TRBJ2-2, with D perhaps matching TRBD1 (6 bases). In germline, CDR1 is SEHNR, CDR2 FQNEAQ (reference sequence). CDR3 size: 15 residues. Trimming cost V 5 bases and J 3 bases, with 13 bases left between them. The CDR3 coding sequence is TGTGCCAGCAGCCGGTTCAGGGGAGACACCGGGGAGCTGTTTTTT. Amino acid sequence: CASSRFRGDTGELFF.

This sequence joins TRBV12-5 and TRBJ1-3, with D hard to call. The CDR3 runs 13 residues. Trimming cost V 6 bases and J 0 bases, with 6 bases left between them. Per the germline V gene, CDR1 is LGHNT and CDR2 is FRNRAP. This chain's CDR3 is CASGRYSGNTIYF. In nucleotides, the CDR3 is TGTGCTAGTGGCCGATACTCTGGAAACACCATATATTTT.

This chain joins TRBV5-1 and TRBJ2-3; 11 bases are a match to TRBD2. The CDR3 sequence is 17 residues long. Trimming removed 4 bases from V and 3 bases from J; junction bases left unmatched: 10. Per the germline V gene, CDR1 is SGHRS and CDR2 is YFSETQ. The CDR3 sequence is CASSLDSLAGGTDTQYF. Here the CDR3 DNA reads TGCGCCAGCAGCCTTGACAGTCTAGCGGGGGGTACAGATACGCAGTATTTT.

The chain links TRBV12-3 or TRBV12-4 to TRBJ1-1; D ambiguous. The CDR3 loop spans 12 amino acids. Trimming pared 6 bases from V and 1 base from J, leaving 6 bases between. The CDR3 DNA sequence: TGTGCCAGCAGACGGGGGAACACTGAAGCTTTCTTT. Translated, it gives CASRRGNTEAFF.

The CDR3, as DNA: TGTGCCAGCAGCTTTGACAGGGGGTATTCACCCCTCCACTTT. Translated: CASSFDRGYSPLHF. This chain links TRBV7-2 with TRBJ1-6, with 9 bases matching TRBD1. Germline CDR1 is SGHTA and CDR2 is FQGNSA. The CDR3 is 14 amino acids. J was trimmed by 8 bases and V by 3 bases; bases with no gene match: 2.

The chain uses TRBV9 and TRBJ2-2, with 10 bases identical to TRBD1. The germline CDR1 and CDR2 sequences are SGDLS and YYNGEE. The CDR3 has 16 residues. Trimming at V came to 3 bases and at J to 3 bases, leaving 5 bases not matched to a gene. CDR3 region: CASSAAGQGYTGELFF. In DNA, the CDR3 is TGTGCCAGCAGCGCAGCGGGACAGGGGTACACCGGGGAGCTGTTTTTT.

The chain joins TRBV7-2 to TRBJ1-1, with a weak D call TRBD1 (5 bases). CDR1 is SGHTA, CDR2 FQGNSA, per germline. Trimming cost V 6 bases and J 5 bases, with 16 bases left between them. This CDR3 is 14 amino acids long. CDR3: CASRISGGGTEAFF. The CDR3 DNA follows: TGTGCCAGCAGAATAAGCGGGGGTGGGACTGAAGCTTTCTTT.

The V call is TRBV10-1, the J call TRBJ1-1, with D unresolved. The ends were cut back, 6 bases at V and 1 base at J, with 18 bases in the middle. CDR1 and CDR2 (germline): WNHNN, SYGVQD (reference sequence). The CDR3 loop spans 16 amino acids. The CDR3 here is CASSPHSGRTNTEAFF. The CDR3 coding sequence is TGCGCCAGCAGCCCCCACTCCGGTAGGACGAACACTGAAGCTTTCTTT.

This clone was recorded only once. V is TRBV27 and J is TRBJ2-2; no definite D call. CDR1 is MNHEY and CDR2 is SMNVEV in the germline V gene (reference sequence). CDR3 length: 14 residues. Trimming removed 5 bases at V and 4 bases at J, with 11 bases between. In DNA, the CDR3 is TGTGCCAGCAGTGTAAGCCAGAGCACCGGGGAGCTGTTTTTT. This gives the protein CASSVSQSTGELFF.